This T cell receptor beta chain is from a study of regulatory T cells in long-lasting Graves disease. Study-wide findings and caveats: Persistent Graves' patients possessed reduced TCR diversity relative to recently diagnosed ones. TRBV28, TRBJ1-2 and TRBJ2-5 were favored in persistent disease. Whereas new patients shared about a thousand public clonotypes, persistent patients shared more, at approximately 2,700.

Each CDR3 protein gets one entry after TCRdb re-called the reads with MiXCR. The table shows approximately 1,000 distinct CDR3 sequences, with about 86% occurring only once. For this clonotype: Its antigen is undetermined.

V lost 5 bases to trimming and J lost 5 bases; unmatched junction nucleotides: 4. The CDR3 sequence is 13 residues long. RNA isolated from PBMCs was used to make the TCR library. American Thyroid Association guidelines defined how Graves' disease was diagnosed. The receptor was isolated from a middle-aged woman with Graves disease. The input for sequencing was peripheral blood mononuclear cells (PBMCs), taken with antithyroid drug treatment, in newly diagnosed or persistent Graves disease (not recorded which). This sequence joins TRBV12-3 or TRBV12-4 and TRBJ1-1; 8 nucleotides line up with TRBD1. The CDR3 DNA reads TGTGCCAGCAGTACTAGACAGGGGACTGAAGCTTTCTTT. This codes for CASSTRQGTEAFF.